The clone carrying this TCR beta chain was seen more than once but under ten times. The sample belongs to a study of control samples from healthy donors and cancer patients. Only in-frame clones appear in the TCRdb table, and some are missing; sequencing was by immunoSEQ multiplex PCR. The table has thousands of clones, 91% seen once; the top ten hold about 20%. The germline V gene has CDR1 SGHTA and CDR2 FQGNSA. The CDR3 extends over 14 amino acids. V was clipped by 4 bases and J by 6 bases, with 15 bases between them. The sequence was obtained from a man aged 55 to 70 with colorectal cancer. V is TRBV7-2 and J is TRBJ1-2; D ambiguous. Material for sequencing was PBMCs. As DNA, the CDR3 is TGTGCCAGCAGCTCAGGCACAGAGATAGATGGCTACACCTTC. Amino acid sequence: CASSSGTEIDGYTF. The full variable domain, in which reference TRBV7-2 and TRBJ1-2 provide the parts outside the CDR3, is GAGVSQSPSNKVTEKGKDVELRCDPISGHTALYWYRQSLGQGLEFLIYFQGNSAPDKSGLPSDRFSAERTGGSVSTLTIQRTQQEDSAVYLCASSSGTEIDGYTFGSGTRLTVV.